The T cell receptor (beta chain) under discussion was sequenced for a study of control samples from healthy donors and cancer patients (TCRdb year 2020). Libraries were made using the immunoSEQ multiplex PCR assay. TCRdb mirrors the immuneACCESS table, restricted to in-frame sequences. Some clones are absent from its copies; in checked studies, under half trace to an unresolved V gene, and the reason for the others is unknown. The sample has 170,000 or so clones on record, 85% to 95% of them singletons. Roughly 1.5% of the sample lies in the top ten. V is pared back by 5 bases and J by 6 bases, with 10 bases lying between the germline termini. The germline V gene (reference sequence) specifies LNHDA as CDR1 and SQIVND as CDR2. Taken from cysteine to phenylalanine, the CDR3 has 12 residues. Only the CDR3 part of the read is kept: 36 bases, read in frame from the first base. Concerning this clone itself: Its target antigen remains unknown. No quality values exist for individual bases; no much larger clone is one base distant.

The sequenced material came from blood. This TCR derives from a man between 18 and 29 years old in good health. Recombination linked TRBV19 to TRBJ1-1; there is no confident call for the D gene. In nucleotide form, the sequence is TGTGCCAGTAGTTCTCAGGAGGCTGAAGCTTTCTTT. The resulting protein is CASSSQEAEAFF.